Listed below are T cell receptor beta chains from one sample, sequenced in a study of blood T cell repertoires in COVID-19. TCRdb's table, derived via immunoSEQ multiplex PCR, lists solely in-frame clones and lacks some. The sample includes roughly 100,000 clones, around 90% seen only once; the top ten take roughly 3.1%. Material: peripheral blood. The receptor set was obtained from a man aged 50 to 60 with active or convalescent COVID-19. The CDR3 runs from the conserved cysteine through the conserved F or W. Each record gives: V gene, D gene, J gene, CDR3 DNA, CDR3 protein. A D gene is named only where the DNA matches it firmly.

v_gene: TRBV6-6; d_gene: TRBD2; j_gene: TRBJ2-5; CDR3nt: TGTGCCAGCAGTAGTACTAGCGGGCAAGAGACCCAGTACTTC; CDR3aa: CASSSTSGQETQYF
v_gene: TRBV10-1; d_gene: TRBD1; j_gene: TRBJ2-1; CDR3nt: TGCGCCAGCAGTTGGACAGGGGGCGAGGACAATGAGCAGTTCTTC; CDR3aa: CASSWTGGEDNEQFF
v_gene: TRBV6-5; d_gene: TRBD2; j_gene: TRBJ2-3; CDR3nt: TGTGCCAGCAGTTATACTAGCGGGGGGGCCGATACGCAGTATTTT; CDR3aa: CASSYTSGGADTQYF
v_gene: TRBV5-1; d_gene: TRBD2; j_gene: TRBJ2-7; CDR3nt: TGCGCCAGCAGCACAGGACTAGCGGCTAATACAGACTACGAGCAGTACTTC; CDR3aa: CASSTGLAANTDYEQYF
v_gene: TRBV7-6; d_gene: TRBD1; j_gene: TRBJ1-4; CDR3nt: TGTGCCAGCAGCTTAGTAACAGGGGGGGCAACTAATGAAAAACTGTTTTTT; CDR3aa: CASSLVTGGATNEKLFF
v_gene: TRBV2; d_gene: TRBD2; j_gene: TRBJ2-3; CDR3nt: TGTGCCAGCAGTGAATATGGTAGCGGGGGGAAAAGCACAGATACGCAGTATTTT; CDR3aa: CASSEYGSGGKSTDTQYF
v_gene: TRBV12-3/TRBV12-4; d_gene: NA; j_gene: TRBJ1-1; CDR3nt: TGTGCCAGCACTCGGGGGTTCGACACTGAAGCTTTCTTT; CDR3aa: CASTRGFDTEAFF
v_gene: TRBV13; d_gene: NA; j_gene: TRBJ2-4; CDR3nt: TGTGCCAGCAGCTTAGAGGAGTCCACCAAAAACATTCAGTACTTC; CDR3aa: CASSLEESTKNIQYF
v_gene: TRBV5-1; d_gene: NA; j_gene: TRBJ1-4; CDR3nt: TGCGCCAGCAGCTTGGCCGCGGCAGGGGAGGAAAAACTGTTTTTT; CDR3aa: CASSLAAAGEEKLFF
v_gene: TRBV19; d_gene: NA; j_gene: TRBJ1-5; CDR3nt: TGTGCCAGTATGGGCGGGAGACAGGAAATCAATCAGCCCCAGCATTTT; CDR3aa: CASMGGRQEINQPQHF
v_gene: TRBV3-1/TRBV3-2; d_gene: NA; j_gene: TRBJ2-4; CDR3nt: TGTGCCAGCAGCCTAGGGGACATAAACATTCAGTACTTC; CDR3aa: CASSLGDINIQYF